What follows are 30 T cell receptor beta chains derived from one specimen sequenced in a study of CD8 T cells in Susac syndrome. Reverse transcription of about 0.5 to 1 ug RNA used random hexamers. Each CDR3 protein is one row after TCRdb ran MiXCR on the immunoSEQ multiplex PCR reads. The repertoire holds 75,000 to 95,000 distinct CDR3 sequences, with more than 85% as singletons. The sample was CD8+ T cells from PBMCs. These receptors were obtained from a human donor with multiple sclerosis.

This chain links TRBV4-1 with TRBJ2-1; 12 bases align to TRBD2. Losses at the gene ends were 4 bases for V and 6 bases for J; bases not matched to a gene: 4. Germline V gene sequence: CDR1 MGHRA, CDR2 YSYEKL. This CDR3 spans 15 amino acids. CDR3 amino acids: CASSLGLAGLNEQFF. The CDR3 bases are TGCGCCAGCAGCCTGGGACTAGCGGGTCTCAATGAGCAGTTCTTC.

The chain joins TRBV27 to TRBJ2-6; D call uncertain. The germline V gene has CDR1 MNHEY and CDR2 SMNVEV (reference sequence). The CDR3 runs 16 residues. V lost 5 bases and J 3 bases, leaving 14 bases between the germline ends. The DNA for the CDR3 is TGTGCCAGCAGTACAGTCGGCCTCTTTGGGGCCAACGTCCTGACTTTC. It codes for CASSTVGLFGANVLTF.

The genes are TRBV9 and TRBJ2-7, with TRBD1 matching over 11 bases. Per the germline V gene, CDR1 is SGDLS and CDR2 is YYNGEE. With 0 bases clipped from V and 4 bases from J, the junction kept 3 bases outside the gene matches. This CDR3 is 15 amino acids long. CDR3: CASSVAGTGGYEQYF. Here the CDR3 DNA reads TGTGCCAGCAGCGTAGCAGGGACAGGGGGTTACGAGCAGTACTTC.

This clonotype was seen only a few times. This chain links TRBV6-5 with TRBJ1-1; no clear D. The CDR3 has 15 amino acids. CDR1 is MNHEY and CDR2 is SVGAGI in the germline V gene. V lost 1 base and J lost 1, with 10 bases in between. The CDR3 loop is CASSYFGEANTEAFF. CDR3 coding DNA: TGTGCCAGCAGTTACTTTGGCGAGGCGAACACTGAAGCTTTCTTT.

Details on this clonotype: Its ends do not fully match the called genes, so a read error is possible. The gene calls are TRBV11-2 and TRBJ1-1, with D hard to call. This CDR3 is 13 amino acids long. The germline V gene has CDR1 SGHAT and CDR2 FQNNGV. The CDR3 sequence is CASSFTRNPEAFF. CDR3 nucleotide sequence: TGTGCCAGCAGCTTTACACGGAACCCTGAAGCTTTCTTT.

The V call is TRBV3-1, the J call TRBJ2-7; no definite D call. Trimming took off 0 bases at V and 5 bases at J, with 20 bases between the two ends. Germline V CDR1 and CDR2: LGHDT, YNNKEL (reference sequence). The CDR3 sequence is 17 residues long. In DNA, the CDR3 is TGTGCCAGCAGCCAAGATACCCCGGAGCCGAACCTCCACGAGCAGTACTTC. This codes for CASSQDTPEPNLHEQYF.

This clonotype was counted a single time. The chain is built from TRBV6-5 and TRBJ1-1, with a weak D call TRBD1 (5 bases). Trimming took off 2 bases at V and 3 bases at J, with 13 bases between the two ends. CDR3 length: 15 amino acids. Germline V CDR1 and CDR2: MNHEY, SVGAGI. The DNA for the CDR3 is TGTGCCAGCAGTTACATCGGAACAGGTTACACTGAAGCTTTCTTT. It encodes CASSYIGTGYTEAFF.

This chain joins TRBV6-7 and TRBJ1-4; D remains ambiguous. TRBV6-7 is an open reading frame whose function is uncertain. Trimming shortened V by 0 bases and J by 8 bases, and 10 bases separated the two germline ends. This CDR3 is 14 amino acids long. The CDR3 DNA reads TGTGCCAGCAGTTACTCGCGGGTTGAGGAAAAACTGTTTTTT. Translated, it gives CASSYSRVEEKLFF.

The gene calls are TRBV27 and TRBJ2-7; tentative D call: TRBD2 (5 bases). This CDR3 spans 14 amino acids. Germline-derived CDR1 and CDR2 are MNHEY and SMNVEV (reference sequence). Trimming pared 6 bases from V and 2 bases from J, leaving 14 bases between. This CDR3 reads CASRLSGNTYEQYF. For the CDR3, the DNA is TGTGCCAGCAGACTAAGCGGTAACACCTACGAGCAGTACTTC.

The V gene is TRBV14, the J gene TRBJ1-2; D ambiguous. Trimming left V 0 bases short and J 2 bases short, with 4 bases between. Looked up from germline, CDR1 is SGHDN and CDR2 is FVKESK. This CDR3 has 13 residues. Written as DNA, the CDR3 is TGTGCCAGCAGCCAAGAAAGGAACTATGGCTACACCTTC. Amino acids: CASSQERNYGYTF.

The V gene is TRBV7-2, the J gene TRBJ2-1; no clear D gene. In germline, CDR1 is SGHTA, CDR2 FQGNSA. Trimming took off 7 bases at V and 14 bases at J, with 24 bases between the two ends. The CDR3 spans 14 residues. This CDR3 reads CASTPEHPGVVKFF. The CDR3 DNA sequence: TGTGCCAGCACCCCCGAACACCCCGGCGTTGTTAAGTTCTTC. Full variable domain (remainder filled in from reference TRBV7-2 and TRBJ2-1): GAGVSQSPSNKVTEKGKDVELRCDPISGHTALYWYRQSLGQGLEFLIYFQGNSAPDKSGLPSDRFSAERTGGSVSTLTIQRTQQEDSAVYLCASTPEHPGVVKFFGPGTRLTVL.

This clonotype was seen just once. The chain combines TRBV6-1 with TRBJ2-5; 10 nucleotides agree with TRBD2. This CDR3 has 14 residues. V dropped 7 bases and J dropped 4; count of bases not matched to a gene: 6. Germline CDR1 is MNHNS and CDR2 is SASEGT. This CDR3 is CASILAGVLETQYF. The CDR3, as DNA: TGTGCCAGCATTCTAGCGGGGGTTCTAGAGACCCAGTACTTC.

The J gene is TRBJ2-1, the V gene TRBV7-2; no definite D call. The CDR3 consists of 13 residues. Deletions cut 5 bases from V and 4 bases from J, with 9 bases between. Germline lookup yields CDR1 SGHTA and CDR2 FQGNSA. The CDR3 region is CASSPTGYNEQFF. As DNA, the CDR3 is TGTGCCAGCAGCCCGACGGGTTACAATGAGCAGTTCTTC. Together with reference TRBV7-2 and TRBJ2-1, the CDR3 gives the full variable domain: GAGVSQSPSNKVTEKGKDVELRCDPISGHTALYWYRQSLGQGLEFLIYFQGNSAPDKSGLPSDRFSAERTGGSVSTLTIQRTQQEDSAVYLCASSPTGYNEQFFGPGTRLTVL.

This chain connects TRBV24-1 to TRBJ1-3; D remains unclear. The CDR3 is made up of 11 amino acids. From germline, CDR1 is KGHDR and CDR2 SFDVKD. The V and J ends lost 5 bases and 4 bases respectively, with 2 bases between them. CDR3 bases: TGTGCCACCAGTGTCGGAAACACCATATATTTT. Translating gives CATSVGNTIYF.

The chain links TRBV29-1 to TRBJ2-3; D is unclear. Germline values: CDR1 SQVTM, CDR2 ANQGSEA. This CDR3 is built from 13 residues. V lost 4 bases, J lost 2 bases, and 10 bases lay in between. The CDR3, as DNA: TGCAGCGTTGGGAAGGGCCCCACAGATACGCAGTATTTT. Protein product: CSVGKGPTDTQYF.

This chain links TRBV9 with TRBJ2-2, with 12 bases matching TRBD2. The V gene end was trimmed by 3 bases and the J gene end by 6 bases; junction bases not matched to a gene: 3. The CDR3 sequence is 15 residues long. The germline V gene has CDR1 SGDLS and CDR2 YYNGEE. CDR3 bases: TGTGCCAGCAGCGGATCTAGCGGGAGGGCCGGGGAGCTGTTTTTT. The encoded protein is CASSGSSGRAGELFF.

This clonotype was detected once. CDR3 region: CSAEWGGNTEAFF. The CDR3 nucleotides read TGCAGCGCCGAGTGGGGCGGAAACACTGAAGCTTTCTTT. The J gene is TRBJ1-1, the V gene TRBV29-1, with a tentative D call TRBD1 (5 bases). CDR1 is SQVTM and CDR2 is ANQGSEA in the germline V gene. V was pared by 7 bases and J by 2 bases, with 14 bases between. The CDR3 is 13 residues long.

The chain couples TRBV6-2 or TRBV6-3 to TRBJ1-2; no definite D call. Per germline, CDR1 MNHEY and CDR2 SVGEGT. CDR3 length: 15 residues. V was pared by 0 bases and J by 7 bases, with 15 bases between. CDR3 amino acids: CASSYSKELWGGYTF. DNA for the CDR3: TGTGCCAGCAGTTACTCGAAGGAATTGTGGGGTGGCTACACCTTC.

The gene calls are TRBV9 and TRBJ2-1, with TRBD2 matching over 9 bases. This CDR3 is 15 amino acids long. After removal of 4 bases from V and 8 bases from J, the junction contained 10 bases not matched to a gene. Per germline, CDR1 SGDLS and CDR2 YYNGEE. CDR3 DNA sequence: TGTGCCAGCAGCCAGACCGGGACTAGCATAGATGAGCAGTTCTTC. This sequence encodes CASSQTGTSIDEQFF.

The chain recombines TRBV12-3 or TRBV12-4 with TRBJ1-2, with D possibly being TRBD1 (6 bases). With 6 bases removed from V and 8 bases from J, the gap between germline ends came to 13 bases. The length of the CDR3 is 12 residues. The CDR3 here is CASSYQGRGYTF. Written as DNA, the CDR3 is TGTGCCAGCAGCTATCAGGGGAGAGGCTACACCTTC.

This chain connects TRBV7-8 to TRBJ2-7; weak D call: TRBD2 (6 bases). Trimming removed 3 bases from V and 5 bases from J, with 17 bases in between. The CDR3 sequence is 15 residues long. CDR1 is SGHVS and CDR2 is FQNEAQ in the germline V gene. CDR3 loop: CASSFPPTGVNEQYF. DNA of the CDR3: TGTGCCAGCAGCTTCCCCCCCACGGGAGTCAACGAGCAGTACTTC.

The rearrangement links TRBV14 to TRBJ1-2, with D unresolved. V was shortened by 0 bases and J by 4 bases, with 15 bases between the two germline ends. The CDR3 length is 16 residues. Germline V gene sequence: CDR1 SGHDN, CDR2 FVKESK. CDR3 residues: CASSQEGFEQSYGYTF. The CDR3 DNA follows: TGTGCCAGCAGCCAAGAAGGTTTTGAACAGAGCTATGGCTACACCTTC. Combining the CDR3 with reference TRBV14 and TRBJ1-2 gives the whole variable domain EAGVTQFPSHSVIEKGQTVTLRCDPISGHDNLYWYRRVMGKEIKFLLHFVKESKQDESGMPNNRFLAERTGGTYSTLKVQPAELEDSGVYFCASSQEGFEQSYGYTFGSGTRLTVV.

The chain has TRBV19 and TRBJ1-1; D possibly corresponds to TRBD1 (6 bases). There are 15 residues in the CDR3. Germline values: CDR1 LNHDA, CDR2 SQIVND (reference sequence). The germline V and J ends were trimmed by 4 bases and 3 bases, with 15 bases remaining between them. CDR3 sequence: CASSTLRGGDTEAFF. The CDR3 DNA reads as TGTGCCAGTAGTACACTACGAGGGGGGGACACTGAAGCTTTCTTT.

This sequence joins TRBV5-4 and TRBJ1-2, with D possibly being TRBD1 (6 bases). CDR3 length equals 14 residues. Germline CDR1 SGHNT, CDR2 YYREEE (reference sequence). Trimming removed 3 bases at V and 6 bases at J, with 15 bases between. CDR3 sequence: CASSSAGGRNGYTF. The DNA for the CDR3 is TGTGCCAGCAGCTCTGCTGGGGGCCGGAATGGCTACACCTTC.

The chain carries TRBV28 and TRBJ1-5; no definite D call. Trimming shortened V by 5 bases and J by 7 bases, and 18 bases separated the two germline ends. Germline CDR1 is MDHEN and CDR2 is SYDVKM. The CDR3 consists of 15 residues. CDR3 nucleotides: TGTGCCAGCAGTCCAGCCTTCTTCAGATGGCAGCCCCAGCATTTT. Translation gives CASSPAFFRWQPQHF.

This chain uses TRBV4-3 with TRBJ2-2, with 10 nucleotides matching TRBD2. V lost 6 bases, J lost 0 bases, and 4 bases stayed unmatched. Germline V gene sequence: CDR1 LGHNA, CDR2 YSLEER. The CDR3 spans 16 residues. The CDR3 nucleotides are TGCGCCAGCAGACCCGGGACTAGCGCGAACACCGGGGAGCTGTTTTTT. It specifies CASRPGTSANTGELFF.

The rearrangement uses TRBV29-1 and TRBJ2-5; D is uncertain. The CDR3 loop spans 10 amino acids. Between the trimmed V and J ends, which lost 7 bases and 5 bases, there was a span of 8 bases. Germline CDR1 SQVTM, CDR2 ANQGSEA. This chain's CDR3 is CSGGQETQYF. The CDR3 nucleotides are TGCAGCGGTGGCCAGGAGACCCAGTACTTC.

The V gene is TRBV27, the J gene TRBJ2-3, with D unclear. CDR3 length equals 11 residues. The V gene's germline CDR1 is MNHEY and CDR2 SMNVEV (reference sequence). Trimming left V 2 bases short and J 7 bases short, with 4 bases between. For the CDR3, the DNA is TGTGCCAGCAGTTTAGGGTATACGCAGTATTTT. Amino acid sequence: CASSLGYTQYF.

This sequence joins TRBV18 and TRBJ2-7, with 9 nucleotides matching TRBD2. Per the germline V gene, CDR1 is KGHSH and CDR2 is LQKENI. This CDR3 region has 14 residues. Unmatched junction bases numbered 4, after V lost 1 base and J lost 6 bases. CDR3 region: CASSPQGLAREQYF. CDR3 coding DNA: TGTGCCAGCTCACCACAGGGACTAGCTCGCGAGCAGTACTTC.

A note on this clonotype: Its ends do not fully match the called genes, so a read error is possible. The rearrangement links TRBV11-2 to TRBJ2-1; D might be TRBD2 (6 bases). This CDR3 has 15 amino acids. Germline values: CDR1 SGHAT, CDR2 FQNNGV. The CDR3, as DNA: TGTGCCAGCAGCCTAGAGAGCGGGCGCTCCAATGAGCAGTTCTTC. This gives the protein CASSLESGRSNEQFF.